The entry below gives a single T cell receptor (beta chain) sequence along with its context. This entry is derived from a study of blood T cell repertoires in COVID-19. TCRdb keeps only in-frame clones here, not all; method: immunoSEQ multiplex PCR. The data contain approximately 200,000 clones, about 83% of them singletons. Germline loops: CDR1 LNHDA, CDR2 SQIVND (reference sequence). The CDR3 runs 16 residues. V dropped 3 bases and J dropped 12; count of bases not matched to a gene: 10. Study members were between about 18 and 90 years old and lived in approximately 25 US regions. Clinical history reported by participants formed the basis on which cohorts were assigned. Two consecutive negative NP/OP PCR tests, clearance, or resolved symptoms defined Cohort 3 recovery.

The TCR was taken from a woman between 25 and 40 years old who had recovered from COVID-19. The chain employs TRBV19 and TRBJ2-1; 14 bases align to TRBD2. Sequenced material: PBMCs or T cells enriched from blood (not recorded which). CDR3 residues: CASSMAGTSGSVRQFF. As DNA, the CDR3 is TGTGCCAGTAGTATGGCCGGGACTAGCGGGAGTGTTCGGCAGTTCTTC.